The sequence of this T cell receptor beta chain was determined in a study of breast tumors, draining lymph nodes, adjacent tissues. Whole-study results and caveats: That most tumor T cells come from lymph nodes remained unproven.

Comment on this clonotype: Its target is unknown.

This CDR3 is 13 amino acids long. Between the trimmed V and J ends, which lost 4 bases and 6 bases, there was a span of 14 bases. Germline V lookup: CDR1 SGDLS, CDR2 YYNGEE. Axillary draining lymph nodes of breast cancer patients supplied the node samples. TCRdb called the multiplex PCR reads again in MiXCR, with one record for every CDR3 protein. The table lists about 200,000 distinct CDR3 sequences, less than 35% of them singletons. Sequencing used axillary lymph node tissue. This clonotype was sampled from a female donor with breast cancer. Some clones in this sample may be carry-over from other donors' samples. The rearrangement uses TRBV9 and TRBJ2-7; D uncertain. The CDR3 sequence is CASSWTEGSEQYF. DNA of the CDR3: TGTGCCAGCAGCTGGACCGAAGGCAGCGAGCAGTACTTC.